This T cell receptor (beta chain) was identified during a study of cytomegalovirus exposure and HLA in healthy donors. Notes on this clone: Its antigen is undetermined.

PCR employed 60 Vbeta and 13 Jbeta primers. Using immunoSEQ multiplex PCR, the repertoire was profiled, and TCRdb retains in-frame clones only, with some absent. The table records over 75,000 clones, more than 60% of them present only once. Overall study findings and caveats: Most of the TCR beta V segments (in an earlier analysis) were productive either about 87% or about 30% of the time. Later on, an analysis showed TCR association rates differing by HLA locus, with DRB1 the most and HLA-C the fewest.

This sequence was found in a man aged 60 to 75 in good health and CMV-seropositive. Sequencing used PBMCs.

CDR3 in DNA: TGTGCCAGCAGCTTAACAGGGACAGGGGGCTTCTACGAGCAGTACTTC. Residues: CASSLTGTGGFYEQYF. The genes are TRBV11-2 and TRBJ2-7; TRBD1 aligns across 12 bases. Germline CDR1 is SGHAT and CDR2 is FQNNGV. V trimming: 2 bases; J trimming: 3 bases; junction bases outside the gene matches: 5. The CDR3 covers 16 residues.